Here is one T cell receptor (beta chain) with its context. Adults between about 18 and 89 years of age took part from approximately 24 US areas. Clinical history reported by participants formed the basis on which cohorts were assigned. The data derive from a study of blood T cell repertoires in COVID-19. Turning to the study itself: PBMCs, B-cell-depleted T cells, or T cells were the source of the cDNA or gDNA that made up the material.

In the original workflow: From reference gene primer amplification, estimates of nucleated cell counts were derived. Some clones are missing from TCRdb's copy, which holds only in-frame ones; the method was immunoSEQ multiplex PCR. V and J calls and clone size are given by that table; D and trimming were obtained from the DNA. Of some 300,000 clones in the sample, approximately 85% were seen once. V was clipped by 2 bases and J by 1 base; unmatched bases: 9. CDR1 and CDR2 from the germline V gene are MDHEN and SYDVKM. This CDR3 contains 18 residues. The source is a woman aged 30 to 39 who had recovered from COVID-19. The specimen was PBMCs or T cells enriched from blood (not recorded which). The rearrangement links TRBV28 to TRBJ1-5; 9 bases align to TRBD1. CDR3 nucleotides: TGTGCCAGCAGTTTACCTGGACAGGGGCCCATGAGCAATCAGCCCCAGCATTTT. It yields the protein CASSLPGQGPMSNQPQHF.